This TCR beta chain was identified during a study of shared clonotypes between healthy human individuals. Study as a whole: Aged 18 to 49, the donors were a couple of women and a few men.

Germline-derived CDR1 and CDR2 are GTSNPN and SVGIG (reference sequence). The CDR3 covers 14 residues. V was cut by 0 bases and J by 4 bases, with 13 bases left in between. Original methodology: Because ImmunoSEQ provided only junction sequences with no quality scores, the filtering differed. Here immunoSEQ multiplex PCR was the method, and the copy in TCRdb shows in-frame clones only, minus some. V and J calls and clone size follow that table, whereas D and trimming were derived from the DNA. Of about 1 million clones in the sample, about 75% were seen once. The source is a man between 18 and 35 years old in good health. The specimen was memory CD4+ T cells sorted from blood. Subset defined: CD45RA-negative fraction. This sequence joins TRBV30 and TRBJ2-7; D unclear. CDR3 region: CAWSVGPLPYEQYF. CDR3 coding DNA: TGTGCCTGGAGTGTCGGGCCCCTACCTTACGAGCAGTACTTC.